This T cell receptor (beta chain) was observed in a study of T cell repertoires in cytomegalovirus infection. Overall study: The public TCR beta signatures pointed to both CMV infection and matching HLA type.

In its sample, this clonotype was seen a few times. Its antigen is unidentified. Broader study findings: Carriers of CMV and the relevant HLA type were discriminated by public TCR beta frequency. Clonotypes of TCR beta that were HLA-C-restricted and CMV-specific dominated the ex vivo response.

The CDR3 covers 13 residues. Germline V CDR1 and CDR2: SGHTA, FQGNSA. Between the trimmed V and J ends, which lost 5 bases and 7 bases, there was a span of 12 bases. TCRdb processed the reads anew with MiXCR; each CDR3 protein has one entry. The table has 550,000 to 700,000 distinct CDR3 sequences, almost 40% seen once; the top ten hold 48%. The gene calls are TRBV7-2 and TRBJ2-1; D call uncertain. The specimen comprised cultured PBMCs, sampled from culture after CMV antigen stimulation. The TCR originated in a human donor in good health (CMV status not recorded). Some clones in this sample may be carry-over from other donors' samples. CDR3 in DNA: TGTGCCAGCAGCGTCGATCACTGGAATGAGCAGTTCTTC. Protein product: CASSVDHWNEQFF.